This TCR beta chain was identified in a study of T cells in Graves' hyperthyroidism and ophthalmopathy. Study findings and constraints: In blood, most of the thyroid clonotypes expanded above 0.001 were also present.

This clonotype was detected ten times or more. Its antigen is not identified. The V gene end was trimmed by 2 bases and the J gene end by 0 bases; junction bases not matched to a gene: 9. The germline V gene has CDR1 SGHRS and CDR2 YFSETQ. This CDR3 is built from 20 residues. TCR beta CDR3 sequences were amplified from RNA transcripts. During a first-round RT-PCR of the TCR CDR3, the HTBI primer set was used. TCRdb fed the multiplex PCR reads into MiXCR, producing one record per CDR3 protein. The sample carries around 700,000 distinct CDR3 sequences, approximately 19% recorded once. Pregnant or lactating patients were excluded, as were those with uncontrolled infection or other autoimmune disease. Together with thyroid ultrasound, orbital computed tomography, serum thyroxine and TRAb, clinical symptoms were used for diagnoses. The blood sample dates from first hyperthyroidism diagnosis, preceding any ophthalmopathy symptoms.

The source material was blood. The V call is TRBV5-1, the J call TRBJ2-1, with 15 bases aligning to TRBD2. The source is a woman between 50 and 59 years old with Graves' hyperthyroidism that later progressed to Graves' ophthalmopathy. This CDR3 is CASSFPGLAGGRSSYNEQFF. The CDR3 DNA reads TGCGCCAGCAGCTTCCCAGGACTAGCGGGGGGGCGGAGCTCCTACAATGAGCAGTTCTTC.